These 24 T cell receptor beta chains came from one sample sequenced in a study of cytomegalovirus exposure and HLA in healthy donors. In the PCR, 60 Vbeta and 13 Jbeta primers were used. Some clones are missing from TCRdb's copy, which holds only in-frame ones; the method was immunoSEQ multiplex PCR. The sample lists 150,000 to 200,000 clones; 80% were seen once. What was sequenced was PBMCs. The receptors derive from a woman aged 40 to 49 in good health and CMV-seronegative.

The V call is TRBV29-1, the J call TRBJ2-1; 7 nucleotides agree with TRBD2. V trimming: 3 bases; J trimming: 4 bases; junction bases outside the gene matches: 3. This CDR3 is 13 amino acids long. Germline V CDR1 and CDR2: SQVTM, ANQGSEA. CDR3 coding DNA: TGCAGCGTTGAGGCTAGCGGATACAATGAGCAGTTCTTC. As protein: CSVEASGYNEQFF.

The CDR3 spells CASSSSVGGVNTEAFF. The DNA for the CDR3 is TGTGCCAGCAGTTCTTCCGTTGGGGGGGTCAACACTGAAGCTTTCTTT. The chain couples TRBV28 to TRBJ1-1; D perhaps matches TRBD1 (5 bases). CDR1 MDHEN and CDR2 SYDVKM come from the germline V gene. The CDR3 sequence is 16 residues long. With 4 bases removed from V and 2 bases from J, the gap between germline ends came to 17 bases.

This clone was counted only a few times. The chain employs TRBV6-1 and TRBJ2-5; 10 positions agree with TRBD1. V lost 8 bases, J lost 5 bases, and 11 bases stayed unmatched. CDR3 length equals 15 residues. Germline CDR1 is MNHNS and CDR2 is SASEGT. The CDR3 bases are TGTGCCAGCCGGAGGGGGACAGGGGCAGGGGAGACCCAGTACTTC. Translating it yields CASRRGTGAGETQYF.

This clone appeared a few times. V and J are TRBV4-2 and TRBJ2-5; 9 nucleotides align to TRBD2. Trimming took 0 bases from V and 5 from J; bases not matched to a gene: 7. The CDR3 spans 16 residues. Per the germline V gene, CDR1 is LGHNA and CDR2 is YNFKEQ. The CDR3 protein is CASSQEGGGRGETQYF. The CDR3 region has the DNA TGTGCCAGCAGCCAAGAAGGGGGCGGGAGGGGGGAGACCCAGTACTTC.

The chain has TRBV29-1 and TRBJ1-4; the match to TRBD1 covers 8 bases. The CDR3 is 13 residues long. Germline values: CDR1 SQVTM, CDR2 ANQGSEA. V trimming: 5 bases; J trimming: 7 bases; junction bases outside the gene matches: 6. This CDR3 reads CSVRTGKGEKLFF. The CDR3 DNA reads TGCAGCGTTAGGACAGGGAAAGGTGAAAAACTGTTTTTT.

The gene calls are TRBV5-4 and TRBJ2-2, with 8 positions matching TRBD1. The germline gives CDR1 SGHNT, CDR2 YYREEE (reference sequence). The trim removed 0 bases at V and 4 bases at J, leaving 5 bases unmatched. This CDR3 contains 16 residues. CDR3: CASSLGTGRGTGELFF. The DNA of the CDR3 is TGTGCCAGCAGCTTGGGGACAGGGAGAGGCACCGGGGAGCTGTTTTTT. The full variable domain, in which reference TRBV5-4 and TRBJ2-2 provide the parts outside the CDR3, is ETGVTQSPTHLIKTRGQQVTLRCSSQSGHNTVSWYQQALGQGPQFIFQYYREEENGRGNFPPRFSGLQFPNYSSELNVNALELDDSALYLCASSLGTGRGTGELFFGEGSRLTVL.

This clone was detected only a few times. J is TRBJ1-4 and V is TRBV6-1; D gene uncertain. The CDR3 spans 13 residues. From germline, CDR1 is MNHNS and CDR2 SASEGT. V gave up 7 bases and J gave up 7 bases, with 13 bases separating them. The CDR3 loop is CASNHNTVEKLFF. In nucleotides, the CDR3 is TGTGCCAGCAATCATAATACGGTTGAAAAACTGTTTTTT.

The chain's CDR3 is CASSLSTGGIYNEQFF. Written as DNA, the CDR3 is TGTGCCAGCAGCTTGAGTACAGGGGGTATCTACAATGAGCAGTTCTTC. The V gene is TRBV5-4, the J gene TRBJ2-1, with 8 bases identical to TRBD1. This CDR3 region has 16 residues. Germline CDR1 is SGHNT and CDR2 is YYREEE (reference sequence). The ends lost 1 base at V and 3 bases at J; junction bases unmatched: 6.

The chain uses TRBV28 and TRBJ2-7, with 10 nucleotides matching TRBD1. CDR1 MDHEN and CDR2 SYDVKM come from the germline V gene. V was clipped by 6 bases and J by 6 bases; unmatched bases: 2. The CDR3 length is 12 residues. CDR3 residues: CASSDRGREQYF. The CDR3 region has the DNA TGTGCCAGCAGCGACAGGGGGCGCGAGCAGTACTTC.

The chain combines TRBV7-2 with TRBJ2-5; D perhaps matches TRBD2 (5 bases). The J call may be incorrect, as the DNA end agrees better with TRBJ2-7. This CDR3 has 15 amino acids. Germline V gene sequence: CDR1 SGHTA, CDR2 FQGNSA. The CDR3 reads CASSPDPGSVYEQYF. The DNA of the CDR3 is TGTGCCAGCAGCCCGGACCCGGGGTCTGTCTACGAGCAGTACTTC.

The chain recombines TRBV27 with TRBJ2-3; D possibly corresponds to TRBD1 (6 bases). Deletions cut 9 bases from V and 8 bases from J, with 15 bases between. The V gene's germline CDR1 is MNHEY and CDR2 SMNVEV (reference sequence). The CDR3 consists of 12 residues. The CDR3, as DNA: TGTGCCAGTCTACAGGGTGACGGTACGCAGTATTTT. Its protein product is CASLQGDGTQYF.

This clone showed up just once. The V and J genes are TRBV11-1 and TRBJ2-3; 10 bases match TRBD2. From germline, CDR1 is SGHAT and CDR2 FQDESV (reference sequence). The V and J ends lost 3 bases and 4 bases, in that order; junction bases with no gene match: 10. The CDR3 is 17 amino acids. The CDR3 nucleotides read TGTGCCAGCAGCTTTCGGAGACTAGCGGGTCGCGCAGATACGCAGTATTTT. Amino acids: CASSFRRLAGRADTQYF.

The chain couples TRBV6-5 to TRBJ2-3; D is ambiguous. The CDR3 spans 16 residues. The germline CDR1 and CDR2 sequences are MNHEY and SVGAGI. V dropped 0 bases and J dropped 3 bases, with 13 bases sitting between them. The CDR3 sequence: CASSYSGPQVTDTQYF. CDR3 sequence (DNA): TGTGCCAGCAGTTACTCGGGCCCCCAGGTGACAGATACGCAGTATTTT.

Comments on this clone: Compared with germline, one end of the junction differs, possibly owing to a read error. The DNA for the CDR3 is TGTGCCAGCAGCTTGCGGCCCCCGGGGGTCGGCTCCCACGAGCAGTACTTC. This translates into CASSLRPPGVGSHEQYF. The V gene is TRBV7-2, the J gene TRBJ2-7, with D perhaps matching TRBD2 (6 bases). There are 17 residues in the CDR3. Germline loops: CDR1 SGHTA, CDR2 FQGNSA.

This clone was seen a few times. V gene TRBV2 combines with J gene TRBJ2-1; 7 bases are shared with TRBD1. CDR1 is SNHLY and CDR2 is FYNNEI in the germline V gene. The V segment lost 11 bases and the J segment 4 bases; nucleotides outside the gene matches: 2. This CDR3 is built from 11 residues. Here the CDR3 reads CADRAYNEQFF. Here the CDR3 DNA reads TGTGCCGACAGGGCTTACAATGAGCAGTTCTTC. The variable domain in full, completed from reference TRBV2 and TRBJ2-1, reads EPEVTQTPSHQVTQMGQEVILRCVPISNHLYFYWYRQILGQKVEFLVSFYNNEISEKSEIFDDQFSVERPDGSNFTLKIRSTKLEDSAMYFCADRAYNEQFFGPGTRLTVL.

The V gene is TRBV5-1, the J gene TRBJ1-1; 8 nucleotides agree with TRBD1. Germline CDR1 SGHRS, CDR2 YFSETQ. V trimming: 4 bases; J trimming: 0 bases; junction bases outside the gene matches: 8. The CDR3 sequence is 16 residues long. The CDR3 bases are TGCGCCAGCAGCGCAGACAGGGGAGGGGTGAACACTGAAGCTTTCTTT. Protein sequence: CASSADRGGVNTEAFF. The full variable domain, rest sourced from reference TRBV5-1 and TRBJ1-1, is KAGVTQTPRYLIKTRGQQVTLSCSPISGHRSVSWYQQTPGQGLQFLFEYFSETQRNKGNFPGRFSGRQFSNSRSEMNVSTLELGDSALYLCASSADRGGVNTEAFFGQGTRLTVV.

This clone showed up just once. This chain connects TRBV6-6 to TRBJ1-2; D remains unclear. The V gene lost 6 bases and the J gene lost 0 bases, with 14 bases spanning the gap. CDR1 and CDR2 from the germline V gene are MNHNY and SVGAGI (reference sequence). The CDR3 totals 15 residues. The CDR3 sequence is CASRATTQSNYGYTF. CDR3 DNA: TGTGCCAGCAGGGCTACGACACAGTCTAACTATGGCTACACCTTC.

The chain combines TRBV11-2 with TRBJ1-3; D is uncertain. V lost 2 bases and J lost 0, with 17 bases in between. The CDR3 length is 18 residues. Per germline, CDR1 SGHAT and CDR2 FQNNGV. In nucleotides, the CDR3 is TGTGCCAGCAGCTTAATGCAGCGGGAGCGTTACTCTGGAAACACCATATATTTT. Its translation: CASSLMQRERYSGNTIYF.

The gene calls are TRBV14 and TRBJ2-1, with D possibly TRBD2 on 6 matching bases. Germline CDR1 is SGHDN and CDR2 is FVKESK. With 2 bases removed from V and 8 bases from J, the gap between germline ends came to 19 bases. The CDR3 sequence is 16 residues long. CDR3 amino acids: CASSQRRASLGDEQFF. The CDR3, as DNA: TGTGCCAGCAGCCAAAGGAGGGCCAGCCTAGGCGATGAGCAGTTCTTC.

The sample holds one count of this clone. The chain carries TRBV5-4 and TRBJ2-1; TRBD1 agrees at 11 bases. Germline V gene sequence: CDR1 SGHNT, CDR2 YYREEE (reference sequence). The CDR3 contains 15 residues. V shed 4 bases, J shed 3 bases, and the junction held 3 bases outside the gene matches. The CDR3 DNA reads TGTGCCAGCAGCCCCGGGACAGGGGGCTACAATGAGCAGTTCTTC. Encoded protein: CASSPGTGGYNEQFF.

The rearrangement links TRBV11-2 to TRBJ1-1; TRBD1 agrees at 10 bases. In germline, CDR1 is SGHAT, CDR2 FQNNGV. Losses at the gene ends were 0 bases for V and 1 base for J; bases not matched to a gene: 11. This CDR3 is built from 19 residues. CDR3 sequence (DNA): TGTGCCAGCAGCTTAGATGGAATTTTGGGACAGGGGAGGAACACTGAAGCTTTCTTT. Its protein is CASSLDGILGQGRNTEAFF.

This chain connects TRBV5-1 to TRBJ1-4; D not resolved. Germline values: CDR1 SGHRS, CDR2 YFSETQ. V lost 0 bases, J lost 5 bases, and 8 bases lay in between. The CDR3 runs to 14 residues. The CDR3 protein is CASSLEAANEKLFF. CDR3 coding DNA: TGCGCCAGCAGCTTGGAAGCCGCCAATGAAAAACTGTTTTTT.

The rearrangement links TRBV27 to TRBJ2-1; D is undetermined. Germline-derived CDR1 and CDR2 are MNHEY and SMNVEV (reference sequence). Trimming took 0 bases from V and 7 from J, leaving 10 bases between them. This CDR3 has 14 residues. In DNA, the CDR3 is TGTGCCAGCAGTTTATCTTCCAGGTTGAATGAGCAGTTCTTC. It yields the protein CASSLSSRLNEQFF.

V usage is TRBV7-9 and J usage is TRBJ1-2; D unclear. The CDR3 runs to 13 residues. CDR1 is SEHNR, CDR2 FQNEAQ, per germline (reference sequence). V lost 2 bases and J 5 bases, leaving 9 bases between the germline ends. This chain's CDR3 is CASSLFSEYGYTF. The CDR3 DNA reads TGTGCCAGCAGCTTATTTTCAGAATATGGCTACACCTTC.